The entry that follows covers one TCR beta chain sequence. Its target is not known. The read ends 3 residues before the CDR3 terminus; that terminus is restored from the germline J gene. Thawed PBMCs were FACS-sorted into unstimulated CD4+CD25+CD127- regulatory T cells, CD4+CD25- non-regulatory cells, CD4 and CD8 cells. This entry is derived from a study of Tregs in tolerant kidney transplant recipients. CDR1 is KGHSH and CDR2 is LQKENI in the germline V gene. V lost 2 bases to trimming and J lost 3 bases; unmatched junction nucleotides: 5. The CDR3 is 15 residues long. TCRdb keeps only in-frame clones here, not all; method: immunoSEQ multiplex PCR. This sample lists 45,000 to 55,000 clones; its ten largest clones have about 0.85%. Study outcomes and limitations: Donor-specific Treg expansion exceeded global Treg expansion in tolerant patients, suggesting antigen drive. The most relevant donor-specific Treg TCRbeta repertoire apparently came from expansion with activated donor B cells.

The chain recombines TRBV18 with TRBJ1-2; 8 nucleotides match TRBD1. The material sequenced was CD4+ T cells from blood, taken before the transplant. The source is a human donor who received a combined kidney and bone marrow transplant. CDR3 sequence: CASSPSAQGDYGYTF. CDR3 DNA, as far as it was read: TGTGCCAGCTCACCATCGGCACAGGGGGACTATGGC.